The TCR beta chain under discussion was sequenced for a study of cytomegalovirus exposure and HLA in healthy donors. Whole-study results and caveats: Analysis was performed later, and it showed HLA-associated TCR beta chains to be more clonally expanded than equally common others. By HLA locus, TCR association rates varied in a later analysis, with DRB1 showing the most and HLA-C the fewest. In a later analysis, CMV-associated beta chains were mostly HLA-associated, it appeared.

PCR was performed using 60 Vbeta and 13 Jbeta primers. Clones were sequenced by immunoSEQ multiplex PCR, and TCRdb holds only the in-frame ones, with some missing. The data contain under 200,000 clones, 75% to 85% of them seen just once; the ten biggest clones take up about 1.9%. From germline, CDR1 is SEHNR and CDR2 FQNEAQ (reference sequence). The CDR3 spans 15 residues. V lost 3 bases and J lost 5; bases outside the gene matches: 5. Every donor was a healthy person donating bone marrow. On this clone: Its matching antigen is unknown.

V and J are TRBV7-9 and TRBJ2-1; TRBD2 agrees at 9 bases. The source of this sequence is a woman aged 18-35 years in good health and CMV-seronegative. The material sequenced was PBMCs. The CDR3 protein is CASSFSGSVHNEQFF. DNA of the CDR3: TGTGCCAGCAGCTTTAGCGGGAGCGTCCACAATGAGCAGTTCTTC.